This is a list of T cell receptor beta chains from one sample in a study of shared clonotypes between healthy human individuals. Clones were read by immunoSEQ multiplex PCR, and TCRdb kept only the in-frame ones, dropping some. The table lists tens of thousands of clones, 62% of them singletons. The sample was memory CD8+ T cells sorted from blood. These receptors were collected from a man younger than 45 in good health. The CDR3 runs from the conserved cysteine through the conserved F or W. D genes are given only for firm matches. Part of the rows lack a size; the others show once, few, many or a class for expanded clones.

CDR3 DNA,CDR3 protein,V gene,J gene,clone size,D gene
TGCGCCAGCAACCCGGACAGGGTGTTCGGAGAGACCCAGTACTTC,CASNPDRVFGETQYF,TRBV10-2,TRBJ2-5,once,TRBD1
TGTGCCAGCAGCCCGACTAGCGTGACCTACGAGCAGTACTTC,CASSPTSVTYEQYF,TRBV7-2,TRBJ2-7,.,TRBD2
TGTGCCAGCAGTTGGGACATAAGCGGGCAGTACTTC,CASSWDISGQYF,TRBV28,TRBJ2-7,.,.
TGCGCCAGCAGCCTGCGCCTCGACGAGAGGCAGTATTTT,CASSLRLDERQYF,TRBV4-3,TRBJ2-3,once,.
TGTGCCAGCAGCCGCTGGAGCTACGAGCAGTACTTC,CASSRWSYEQYF,TRBV11-3,TRBJ2-7,.,.
TGTGCCAGCAGAGCCGCCGCAGGACCGAGGGACACTGAAGCTTTCTTT,CASRAAAGPRDTEAFF,TRBV2,TRBJ1-1,.,.
TGTGCCAGCAGCCGTCCTATCTCATCCGCCACAGATACGCAGTATTTT,CASSRPISSATDTQYF,TRBV7-8,TRBJ2-3,many,.
TGTGCCAGCAGCATATTAGCGGGAGGGCCAGATGAGCAGTTCTTC,CASSILAGGPDEQFF,TRBV9,TRBJ2-1,.,TRBD2
TGTGCTAGTGCCCGGGGAGCGGGGGTCGGAGAGACCCAGTACTTC,CASARGAGVGETQYF,TRBV12-5,TRBJ2-5,.,TRBD2
TGTGCCAGCAGCCAGATAGGGGGTGGCTACACCTTC,CASSQIGGGYTF,TRBV25-1,TRBJ1-2,.,.
TGTGCCAGCAGTGTGGGACTAGCGGGATTCAATGAGCAGTTCTTC,CASSVGLAGFNEQFF,TRBV2,TRBJ2-1,once,TRBD2